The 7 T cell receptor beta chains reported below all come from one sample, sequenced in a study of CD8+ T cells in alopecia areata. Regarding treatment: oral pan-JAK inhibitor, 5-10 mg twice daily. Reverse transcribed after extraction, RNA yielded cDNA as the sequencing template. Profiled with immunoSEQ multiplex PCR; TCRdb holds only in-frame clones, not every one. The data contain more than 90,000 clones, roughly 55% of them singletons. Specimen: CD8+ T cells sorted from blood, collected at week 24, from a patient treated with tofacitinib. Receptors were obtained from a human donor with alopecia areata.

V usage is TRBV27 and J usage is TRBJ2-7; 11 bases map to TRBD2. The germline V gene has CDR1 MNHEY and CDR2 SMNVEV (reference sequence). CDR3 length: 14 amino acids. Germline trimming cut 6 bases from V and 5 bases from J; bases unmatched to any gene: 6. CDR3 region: CASSPSGGPHEQYF. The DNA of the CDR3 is TGTGCCAGCAGCCCTAGCGGGGGGCCACACGAGCAGTACTTC.

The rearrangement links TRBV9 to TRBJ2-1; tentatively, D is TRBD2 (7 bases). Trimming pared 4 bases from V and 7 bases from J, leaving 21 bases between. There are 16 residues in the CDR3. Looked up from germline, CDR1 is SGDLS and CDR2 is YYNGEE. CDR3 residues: CASSTSGTGGTNEQFF. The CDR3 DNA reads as TGTGCCAGCAGCACCTCGGGGACGGGGGGCACGAATGAGCAGTTCTTC.

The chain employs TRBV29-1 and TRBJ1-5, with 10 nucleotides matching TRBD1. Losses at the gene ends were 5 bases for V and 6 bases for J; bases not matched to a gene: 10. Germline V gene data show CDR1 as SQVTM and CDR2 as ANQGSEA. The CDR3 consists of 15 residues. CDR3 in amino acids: CSVSSGTGESQPQHF. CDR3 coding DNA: TGCAGCGTTTCATCCGGGACAGGGGAGAGTCAGCCCCAGCATTTT.

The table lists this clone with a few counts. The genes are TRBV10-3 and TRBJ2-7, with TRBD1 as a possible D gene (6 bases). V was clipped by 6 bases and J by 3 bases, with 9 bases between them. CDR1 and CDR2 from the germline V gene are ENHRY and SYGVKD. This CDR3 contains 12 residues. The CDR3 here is CAISTDSYEQYF. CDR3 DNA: TGTGCCATCAGCACGGACAGCTACGAGCAGTACTTC.

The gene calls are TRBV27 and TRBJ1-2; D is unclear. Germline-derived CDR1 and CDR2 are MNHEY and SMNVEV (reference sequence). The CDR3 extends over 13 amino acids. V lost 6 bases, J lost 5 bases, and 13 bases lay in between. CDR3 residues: CASRPGTAYGYTF. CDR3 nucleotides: TGTGCCAGCAGACCTGGAACTGCGTATGGCTACACCTTC.

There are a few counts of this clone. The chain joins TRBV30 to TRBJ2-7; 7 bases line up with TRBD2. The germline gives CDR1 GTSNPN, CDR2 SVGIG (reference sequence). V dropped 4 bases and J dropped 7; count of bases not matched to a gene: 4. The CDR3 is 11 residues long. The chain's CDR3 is CAWTSGGEQYF. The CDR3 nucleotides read TGTGCCTGGACCTCGGGAGGTGAGCAGTACTTC.

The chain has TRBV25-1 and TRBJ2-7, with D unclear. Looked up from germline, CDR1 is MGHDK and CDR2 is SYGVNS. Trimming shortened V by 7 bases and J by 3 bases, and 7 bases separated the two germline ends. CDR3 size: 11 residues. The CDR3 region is CASTGHYEQYF. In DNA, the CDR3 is TGTGCCAGCACGGGTCACTACGAGCAGTACTTC.